In its sample, the clone carrying this TCR beta chain was seen many times. These data belong to a study of T cells in Graves' hyperthyroidism and ophthalmopathy. The V and J ends lost 6 bases and 4 bases respectively, with 13 bases between them. CDR1 MNHEY and CDR2 SMNVEV come from the germline V gene (reference sequence). This CDR3 spans 14 amino acids. TCR beta CDR3 region amplification was performed from RNA transcripts. When the TCR CDR3 underwent first-round RT-PCR, the HTBI primer set was used. Each CDR3 protein is one row after TCRdb ran MiXCR on the multiplex PCR reads. The sample contains about 420,000 distinct CDR3 sequences, roughly 13% of which appear only once.

Specimen: blood. The clonotype comes from a woman younger than 30 with Graves' hyperthyroidism. The chain links TRBV27 to TRBJ2-1; TRBD1 is a possible D gene (5 bases). The CDR3 DNA reads as TGTGCCAGCAGAGCGACAGCCGAATACAATGAGCAGTTCTTC. Translation gives CASRATAEYNEQFF.